These T cell receptor beta chains were read from a single sample in a study of beta chain features in type 1 diabetes. Clones were read by immunoSEQ multiplex PCR, and TCRdb kept only the in-frame ones, dropping some. The data contain 150,000 to 200,000 clones, about 9% of them singletons. Sequenced input: central memory CD4+ T cells from blood. All receptors come from a woman aged 30 to 39 with type 1 diabetes. Each CDR3 is given with its conserved first and last residue. A D gene is named only where the DNA matches it firmly. Not every row has a clone size; where given, it reads once, few, many or a size class.

D,J,size,V,DNA,CDR3
TRBD1,TRBJ1-2,few,TRBV4-1,TGCGCCAGCAGCACCGCCGGACAGGTCGGGATCTATGGCTACACCTTC,CASSTAGQVGIYGYTF
-,TRBJ1-2,-,TRBV29-1,TGCAGCGTTCTCACCTGGGGGGGGGCTAACTATGGCTACACCTTC,CSVLTWGGANYGYTF
TRBD2,TRBJ2-7,-,TRBV5-1,TGCGCCAGCAGCTCCGGAGGGACTAGCGGCTTCTACGAGCAGTACTTC,CASSSGGTSGFYEQYF
-,TRBJ1-2,few,TRBV28,TGTGCCAGCAGTAGGGAGTTGGAGAACTATGGCTACACCTTC,CASSRELENYGYTF
TRBD2,TRBJ2-2,few,TRBV2,TGTGCCAGCAGTGTCGGCAGCGGGAGACCCGGGGAGCTGTTTTTT,CASSVGSGRPGELFF
-,TRBJ2-1,-,TRBV19,TGTGCCAGTAGCGACCCTGGCGGTCAGAGCTCCTACAATGAGCAGTTCTTC,CASSDPGGQSSYNEQFF
-,TRBJ1-1,-,TRBV6-5,TGTGCCAGCATTCAGAACACTGAAGCTTTCTTT,CASIQNTEAFF
TRBD1,TRBJ1-5,-,TRBV19,TGTGCCAGTAGTCCCAGGGGGGATAGCAATCAGCCCCAGCATTTT,CASSPRGDSNQPQHF
-,TRBJ2-2,few,TRBV15,TGTGCCACCAGCAGAGATATAAACACCGGGGAGCTGTTTTTT,CATSRDINTGELFF
TRBD2,TRBJ2-7,-,TRBV29-1,TGCAGCGTTGCGTCGCTAGCGGGGAGAAGGGCCTACGAGCAGTACTTC,CSVASLAGRRAYEQYF
-,TRBJ2-3,-,TRBV2,TGTGCCAGCAGTGGTCTCCCCTCTCGCACAGATACGCAGTATTTT,CASSGLPSRTDTQYF
TRBD2,TRBJ2-5,few,TRBV11-2,TGTGCCAGTTCAAGAGATGGACTAGCGGGAGGAGAGACCCAGTACTTC,CASSRDGLAGGETQYF
-,TRBJ1-1,few,TRBV11-3,TGTGCCAGCAGCTTAGGACCACAGGGGAACACTGAAGCTTTCTTT,CASSLGPQGNTEAFF
TRBD2,TRBJ2-3,many,TRBV23-1,TGCGCCAGCAGTCACAACAAACCTAAGGGACTAGCGACCACAGATACGCAGTATTTT,CASSHNKPKGLATTDTQYF
-,TRBJ1-1,-,TRBV4-1,TGCGCCAGCAGCCAAGCGGGAAGTTTACAGGGCAGAATTGGAACTGAAGCTTTCTTT,CASSQAGSLQGRIGTEAFF
TRBD1,TRBJ2-6,few,TRBV10-3,TGTGCCATCAGTACGGGACAGTCCTCTGGGGCCAACGTCCTGACTTTC,CAISTGQSSGANVLTF
-,TRBJ1-1,few,TRBV18,TGTGCCAGCTCACCAAGACAGAACACTGAAGCTTTCTTT,CASSPRQNTEAFF
-,TRBJ2-6,few,TRBV27,TGTGCCAGCACTGCCGGGAATACTGGGGCCAACGTCCTGACTTTC,CASTAGNTGANVLTF
TRBD1,TRBJ1-2,few,TRBV28,TGTGCCAGCAGTTACTGGACAGGGGAGGATGGCTACACCTTC,CASSYWTGEDGYTF
-,TRBJ1-1,few,TRBV5-1,TGCGCCAGCAGCTTGGGGACAGTAACGAACACTGAAGCTTTCTTT,CASSLGTVTNTEAFF
-,TRBJ1-2,-,TRBV11-3,TGTGCCAGCAGCCAATCGGCAGGGCATGGCTACACCTTC,CASSQSAGHGYTF
-,TRBJ1-4,few,TRBV18,TGTGCCAGCTCACCATCGATCCACTCTGAAAAACTGTTTTTT,CASSPSIHSEKLFF
-,TRBJ2-1,few,TRBV4-1,TGCGCCAGCAGCCACAAAAGCGGCTCCTACAATGAGCAGTTCTTC,CASSHKSGSYNEQFF
TRBD2,TRBJ2-1,few,TRBV28,TGTGCCAGCCTTGGGCGGGAGACTAACAATGAGCAGTTCTTC,CASLGRETNNEQFF
TRBD2,TRBJ2-5,few,TRBV25-1,TGTGCCAGCAGTGAATCCGGGGGGGAGACCCAGTACTTC,CASSESGGETQYF
-,TRBJ2-5,-,TRBV29-1,TGCAGCGTTGAAGATGGGGGGGCGGAGACCCAGTACTTC,CSVEDGGAETQYF
-,TRBJ2-1,few,TRBV11-2,TGTGCCAGCAGCTTAGAATACAGTGAGCAGTTCTTC,CASSLEYSEQFF
TRBD1,TRBJ1-1,-,TRBV5-4,TGTGCCAGCAGCTCCCCCGGGACAGGGGGCACTGAAGCTTTCTTT,CASSSPGTGGTEAFF
TRBD1,TRBJ1-2,-,TRBV29-1,TGCAGCGTTGATCCTGAACAGGGGGGGGATGGCTACACCTTC,CSVDPEQGGDGYTF
-,TRBJ1-1,-,TRBV4-2,TGTGCCAGCAGCCAAGAATTCGACAGCACTGAAGCTTTCTTT,CASSQEFDSTEAFF
-,TRBJ2-7,few,TRBV2,TGTGCCAGCAGTGAATTGTACGGGAGTCCCTACGAGCAGTACTTC,CASSELYGSPYEQYF
TRBD2,TRBJ2-1,-,TRBV2,TGTGCCAGCAGCGGGACTAGCGGGCAGCTCTACTACAATGAGCAGTTCTTC,CASSGTSGQLYYNEQFF
-,TRBJ1-1,-,TRBV2,TGTGCCAGCAGTGAGGGGCTAGGGAGGTACACTGAAGCTTTCTTT,CASSEGLGRYTEAFF
-,TRBJ1-1,-,TRBV4-1,TGCGCCAGCAGCCAAACGAGGGGGGGGAACACTGAAGCTTTCTTT,CASSQTRGGNTEAFF
-,TRBJ1-1,-,TRBV18,TGTGCCAGCTCACCACCGCAAGCGGTGAACACTGAAGCTTTCTTT,CASSPPQAVNTEAFF
TRBD1,TRBJ2-6,few,TRBV7-3,TGTGCCAGCAGCTTGACAGGGGCCGCCCGTTCTGGGGCCAACGTCCTGACTTTC,CASSLTGAARSGANVLTF
TRBD1,TRBJ1-1,-,TRBV10-3,TGTGCCATCAGTGAAAGGGACAGGCTCGACACTGAAGCTTTCTTT,CAISERDRLDTEAFF
-,TRBJ1-2,few,TRBV7-9,TGTGCCAGCAGCTTAGACGGTCTGCGGGGCTACACCTTC,CASSLDGLRGYTF
TRBD1,TRBJ1-5,-,TRBV28,TGTGCCAGCGATCGCCGGAGGGGGCTTGAGGGTAGCAATCAGCCCCAGCATTTT,CASDRRRGLEGSNQPQHF
-,TRBJ2-7,few,TRBV7-9,TGTGCCAGCAGCAAACCTAGCAGGGGCGACCTCTCCTACGAGCAGTACTTC,CASSKPSRGDLSYEQYF
-,TRBJ2-5,few,TRBV9,TGTGCCAGCAGCACAGCATTAGTAGAGACCCAGTACTTC,CASSTALVETQYF
-,TRBJ2-3,-,TRBV5-4,TGTGCCAGCAGCTTGGGAATCGACAGCAGCACAGATACGCAGTATTTT,CASSLGIDSSTDTQYF
-,TRBJ2-3,-,TRBV5-1,TGCGCCAGCAGCTTGTCGGGGACTAGCACAGATACGCAGTATTTT,CASSLSGTSTDTQYF
-,TRBJ2-7,few,TRBV18,TGTGCCAGCTCACATGGAGGGCCAGACGAGCAGTACTTC,CASSHGGPDEQYF
TRBD2,TRBJ2-7,-,TRBV28,TGTGCCAGCATCCTTAGCGGGAGCTCGGGCGAGCAGTACTTC,CASILSGSSGEQYF
TRBD1,TRBJ2-5,few,TRBV2,TGTGCCAGCCTTAGGACAGGACAAGAGACCCAGTACTTC,CASLRTGQETQYF
-,TRBJ2-7,few,TRBV9,TGTGCCAGCGGGAGTTTGGGCTACGAGCAGTACTTC,CASGSLGYEQYF
-,TRBJ2-1,-,TRBV7-9,TGTGCCAGCAGCTTGATTCCTCGGGGTGTTAAGCAGTTCTTC,CASSLIPRGVKQFF